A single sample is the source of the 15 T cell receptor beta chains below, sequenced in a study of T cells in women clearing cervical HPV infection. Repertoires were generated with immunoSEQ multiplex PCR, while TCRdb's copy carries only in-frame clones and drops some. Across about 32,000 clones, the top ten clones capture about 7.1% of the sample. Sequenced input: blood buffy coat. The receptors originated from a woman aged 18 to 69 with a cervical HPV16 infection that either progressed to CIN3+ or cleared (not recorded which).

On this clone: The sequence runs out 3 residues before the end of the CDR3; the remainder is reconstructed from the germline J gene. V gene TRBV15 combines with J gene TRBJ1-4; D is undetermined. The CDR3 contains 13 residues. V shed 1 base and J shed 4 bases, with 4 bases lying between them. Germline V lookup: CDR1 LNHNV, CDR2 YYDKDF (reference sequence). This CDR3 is CATSRAVNEKLFF. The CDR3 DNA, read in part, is TGTGCCACCAGCAGAGCGGTTAATGAAAAA.

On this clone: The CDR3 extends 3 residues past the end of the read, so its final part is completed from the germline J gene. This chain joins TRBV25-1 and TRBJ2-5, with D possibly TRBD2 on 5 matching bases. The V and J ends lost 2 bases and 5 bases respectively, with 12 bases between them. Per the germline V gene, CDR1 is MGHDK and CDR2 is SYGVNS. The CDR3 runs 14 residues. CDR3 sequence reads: CASSEASGGETQYF. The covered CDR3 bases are TGTGCCAGCAGTGAAGCGAGTGGCGGGGAGACC.

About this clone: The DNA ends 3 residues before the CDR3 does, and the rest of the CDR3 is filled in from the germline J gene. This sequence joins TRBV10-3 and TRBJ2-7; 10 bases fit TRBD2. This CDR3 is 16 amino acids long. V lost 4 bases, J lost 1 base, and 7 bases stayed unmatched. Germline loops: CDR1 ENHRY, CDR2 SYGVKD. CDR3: CAISAGASGGSYEQYF. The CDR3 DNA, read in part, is TGTGCCATCAGTGCCGGCGCTAGCGGGGGTTCCTACGAG.

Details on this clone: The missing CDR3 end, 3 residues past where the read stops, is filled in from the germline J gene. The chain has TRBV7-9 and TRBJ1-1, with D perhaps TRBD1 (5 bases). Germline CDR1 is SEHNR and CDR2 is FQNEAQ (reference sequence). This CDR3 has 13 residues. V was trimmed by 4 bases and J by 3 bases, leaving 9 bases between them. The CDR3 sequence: CASSSGGDTEAFF. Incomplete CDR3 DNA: TGTGCCAGCAGCTCGGGGGGGGACACTGAA.

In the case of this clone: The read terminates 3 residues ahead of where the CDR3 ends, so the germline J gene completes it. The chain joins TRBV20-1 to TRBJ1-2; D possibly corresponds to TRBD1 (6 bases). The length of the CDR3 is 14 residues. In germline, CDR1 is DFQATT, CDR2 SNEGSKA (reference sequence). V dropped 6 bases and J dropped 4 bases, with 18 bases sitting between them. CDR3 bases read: TGCAGTGCCATCTCGCAGGGGCTGGGCTATGGC. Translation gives CSAISQGLGYG. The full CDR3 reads CSAISQGLGYGYTF.

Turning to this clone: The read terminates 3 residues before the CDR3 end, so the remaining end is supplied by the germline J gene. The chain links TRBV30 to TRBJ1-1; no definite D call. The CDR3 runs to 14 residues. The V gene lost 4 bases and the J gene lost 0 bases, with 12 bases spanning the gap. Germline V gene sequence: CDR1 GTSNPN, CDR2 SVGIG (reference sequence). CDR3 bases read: TGTGCCTGGACCTCGGGTCTTTTGAACACTGAA. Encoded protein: CAWTSGLLNTE. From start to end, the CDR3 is CAWTSGLLNTEAFF.

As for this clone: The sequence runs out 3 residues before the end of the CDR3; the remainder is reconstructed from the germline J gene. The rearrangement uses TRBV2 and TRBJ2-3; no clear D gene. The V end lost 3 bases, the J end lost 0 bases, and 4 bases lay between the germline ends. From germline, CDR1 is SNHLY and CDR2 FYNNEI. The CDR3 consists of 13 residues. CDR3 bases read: TGTGCCAGCAGTGATATCAGCACAGATACG. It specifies CASSDISTDT. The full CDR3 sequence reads CASSDISTDTQYF.

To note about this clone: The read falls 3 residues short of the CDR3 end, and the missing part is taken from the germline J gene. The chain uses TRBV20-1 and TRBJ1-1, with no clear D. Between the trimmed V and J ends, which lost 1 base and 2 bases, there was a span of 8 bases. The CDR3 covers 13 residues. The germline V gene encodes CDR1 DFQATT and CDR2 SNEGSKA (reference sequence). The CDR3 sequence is CSARVGSNTEAFF. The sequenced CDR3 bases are TGCAGTGCTAGAGTGGGCAGCAACACTGAA.

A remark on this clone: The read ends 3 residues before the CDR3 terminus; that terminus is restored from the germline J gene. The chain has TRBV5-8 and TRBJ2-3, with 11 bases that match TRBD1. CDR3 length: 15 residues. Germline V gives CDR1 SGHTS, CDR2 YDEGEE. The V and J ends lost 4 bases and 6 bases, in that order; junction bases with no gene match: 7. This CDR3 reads CASSGGQGATDTQYF. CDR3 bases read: TGTGCCAGCAGCGGTGGACAGGGGGCCACGGATACG.

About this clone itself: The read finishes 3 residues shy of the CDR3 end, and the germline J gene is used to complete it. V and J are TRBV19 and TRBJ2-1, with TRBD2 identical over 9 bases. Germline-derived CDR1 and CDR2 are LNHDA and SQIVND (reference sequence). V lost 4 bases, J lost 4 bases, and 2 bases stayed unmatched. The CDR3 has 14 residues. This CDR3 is CASSSGGDYNEQFF. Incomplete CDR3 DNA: TGTGCCAGTAGTAGCGGGGGGGATTACAATGAG.

CDR3 bases read: TGCAGTGCTAGAGTGCGGGGTACTGATGAAAAA. It yields the protein CSARVRGTDEK. The entire CDR3 is CSARVRGTDEKLFF. The chain links TRBV20-1 to TRBJ1-4; D not resolved. The read gets to within 3 residues of the CDR3 end, and the germline J gene fills in the rest. There are 14 residues in the CDR3. The germline V gene has CDR1 DFQATT and CDR2 SNEGSKA (reference sequence). Deletions cut 1 base from V and 6 bases from J, with 12 bases between.

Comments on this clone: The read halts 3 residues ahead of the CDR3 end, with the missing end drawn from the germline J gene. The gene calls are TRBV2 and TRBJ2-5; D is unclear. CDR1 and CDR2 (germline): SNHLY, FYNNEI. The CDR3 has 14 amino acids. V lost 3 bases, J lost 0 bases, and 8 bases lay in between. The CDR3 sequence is CASSDPTDQETQYF. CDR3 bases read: TGTGCCAGCAGTGACCCCACAGACCAAGAGACC.

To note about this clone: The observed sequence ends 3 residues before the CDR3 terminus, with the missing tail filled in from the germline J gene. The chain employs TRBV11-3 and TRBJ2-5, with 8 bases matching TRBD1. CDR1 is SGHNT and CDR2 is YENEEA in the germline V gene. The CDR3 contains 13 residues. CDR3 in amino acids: CASSSLDRGTQYF. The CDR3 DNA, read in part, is TGTGCCAGCAGCTCCCTAGACAGGGGAACC.

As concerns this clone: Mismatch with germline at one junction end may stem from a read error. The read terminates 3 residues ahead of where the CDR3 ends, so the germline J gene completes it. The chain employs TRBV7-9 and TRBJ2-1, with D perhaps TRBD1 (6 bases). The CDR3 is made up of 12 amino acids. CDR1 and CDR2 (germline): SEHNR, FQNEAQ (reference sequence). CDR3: CTSSLGTNEQFF. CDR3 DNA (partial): TGTACCAGCAGCTTAGGGACAAATGAG. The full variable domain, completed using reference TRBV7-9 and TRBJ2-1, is DTGVSQNPRHKITKRGQNVTFRCDPISEHNRLYWYRQTLGQGPEFLTYFQNEAQLEKSRLLSDRFSAERPKGSFSTLEIQRTEQGDSAMYLCTSSLGTNEQFFGPGTRLTVL.

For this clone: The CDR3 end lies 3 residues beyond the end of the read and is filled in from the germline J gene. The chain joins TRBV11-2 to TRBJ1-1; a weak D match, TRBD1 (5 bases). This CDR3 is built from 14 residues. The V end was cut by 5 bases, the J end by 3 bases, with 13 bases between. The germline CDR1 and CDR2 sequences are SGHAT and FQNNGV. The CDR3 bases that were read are TGTGCCAGCAGCCGCGACAGAAGTTACACTGAA. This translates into CASSRDRSYTE. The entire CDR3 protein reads CASSRDRSYTEAFF. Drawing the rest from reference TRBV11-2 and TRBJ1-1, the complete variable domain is EAGVAQSPRYKIIEKRQSVAFWCNPISGHATLYWYQQILGQGPKLLIQFQNNGVVDDSQLPKDRFSAERLKGVDSTLKIQPAKLEDSAVYLCASSRDRSYTEAFFGQGTRLTVV.